The clone carrying this T cell receptor beta chain has at least ten counts. The antigen remains unidentified. TCRbeta library construction was performed incorporating unique molecular identifiers. TCRdb re-called the PCR reads with MiXCR, one entry per CDR3 protein. The sample has 600,000 to 800,000 distinct CDR3 sequences, under 15% seen once. This sample stems from a study of T-cell reconstitution after alpha-beta-depleted transplantation in children. Study-wide points: Several hundred expanded graft clones reportedly gave rise to the alpha-beta T cells present about two months after transplant.

Germline V gene sequence: CDR1 SQVTM, CDR2 ANQGSEA. With V trimmed by 2 bases and J by 0 bases, 3 bases remained unmatched. CDR3 length: 16 amino acids. The source material was PBMCs, sampled before TCRalphabeta/CD19-depleted stem cell transplant. This TCR was sampled from a girl aged 2 to 10 with congenital amegakaryocytic thrombocytopenia, due to receive a stem cell transplant. The chain couples TRBV29-1 to TRBJ2-6; 8 nucleotides agree with TRBD2. CDR3 protein: CSVETSGISGANVLTF. CDR3 in DNA: TGCAGCGTTGAAACTAGCGGTATCTCTGGGGCCAACGTCCTGACTTTC. The variable domain in full, completed from reference TRBV29-1 and TRBJ2-6, reads SAVISQKPSRDICQRGTSLTIQCQVDSQVTMMFWYRQQPGQSLTLIATANQGSEATYESGFVIDKFPISRPNLTFSTLTVSNMSPEDSSIYLCSVETSGISGANVLTFGAGSRLTVL.